This T cell receptor (beta chain) was sequenced in a study of T cell responses to AZD1222 COVID-19 vaccine. Study outcomes and limitations: Increased Spike-specific TCR breadth and depth were observed after two AZD1222 doses.

Comments on this clone: As yet, its antigen is unknown.

Some clones are missing from TCRdb's copy, which holds only in-frame ones; the method was immunoSEQ multiplex PCR. This sample has some 110,000 clones, with 85% to 90% found just once. Sequencing was performed on peripheral blood, taken on day 0 of AZD1222 vaccination. This receptor was identified in an adult in good health.

CDR3 protein: CASSYSVQGGQYF. The CDR3 nucleotides read TGTGCCAGCAGTTACTCGGTCCAGGGGGGACAGTACTTC. J is TRBJ2-7 and V is TRBV6-2 or TRBV6-3; the D gene is possibly TRBD1 (7 bases). Germline CDR1 MNHEY, CDR2 SVGEGT. The ends were cut back, 0 bases at V and 10 bases at J, with 13 bases in the middle. This CDR3 is 13 amino acids long.